This T cell receptor (beta chain) was identified in a study of blood T cell repertoires in COVID-19. Study details: Samples taken during acute and convalescent COVID-19 were collected in the United States, Italy and Spain. PBMCs, B-cell-depleted T cells, or T cells were the source of the cDNA or gDNA that made up the material.

Original processing methods: It was from reference gene primer amplification that nucleated cell counts were estimated. The method was immunoSEQ multiplex PCR; TCRdb's version includes in-frame clones alone and lacks a portion of them. V and J calls and clone size are those listed in that table; D and trimming were worked out from the DNA. The sample yields about 98,000 clones, approximately 79% seen once. Material: peripheral blood. The origin of this receptor is a man aged 65 to 79 with active or convalescent COVID-19.

The DNA of the CDR3 is TGTGCCAGCAGTCCGGGACACGCGTATGGCTACACCTTC. Translated: CASSPGHAYGYTF. The V gene is TRBV6-5, the J gene TRBJ1-2; weak D call: TRBD1 (6 bases). From germline, CDR1 is MNHEY and CDR2 SVGAGI. The ends were cut back, 5 bases at V and 5 bases at J, with 12 bases in the middle. This CDR3 spans 13 amino acids.